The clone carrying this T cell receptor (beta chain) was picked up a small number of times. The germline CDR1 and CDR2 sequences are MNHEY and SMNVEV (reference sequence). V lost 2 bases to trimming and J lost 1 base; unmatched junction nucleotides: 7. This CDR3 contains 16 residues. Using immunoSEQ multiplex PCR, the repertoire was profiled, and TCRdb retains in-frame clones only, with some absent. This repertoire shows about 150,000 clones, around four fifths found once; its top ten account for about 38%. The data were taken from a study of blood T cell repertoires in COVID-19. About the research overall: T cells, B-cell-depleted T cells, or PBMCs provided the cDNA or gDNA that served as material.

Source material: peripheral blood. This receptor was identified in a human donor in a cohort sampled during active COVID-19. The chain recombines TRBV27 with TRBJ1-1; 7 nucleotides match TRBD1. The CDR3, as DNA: TGTGCCAGCAGTTTAAGGCCGGGACAGAGGAACACTGAAGCTTTCTTT. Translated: CASSLRPGQRNTEAFF.